Only one count was recorded for the clone carrying this TCR beta chain. The sample originates from a study of CD8 T cells in Susac syndrome. Reverse transcription of roughly 0.5 to 1 ug RNA was performed with random hexamers. TCRdb processed the immunoSEQ multiplex PCR reads anew with MiXCR; each CDR3 protein has one entry. The data contain around 130,000 distinct CDR3 sequences, roughly 94% of them singletons. Sequencing used CD4+ T cells from PBMCs. The TCR originated in a human donor in good health.

The CDR3 here is CASSEWGYSYEQYF. The CDR3 DNA is TGTGCCAGCAGTGAGTGGGGTTACTCCTACGAGCAGTACTTC. The chain combines TRBV25-1 with TRBJ2-7; D gene uncertain. The CDR3 has 14 residues. V was pared by 3 bases and J by 0 bases, with 9 bases between. CDR1 and CDR2 from the germline V gene are MGHDK and SYGVNS.